Sequencing of this T cell receptor beta chain was carried out in a study of T cells in Graves' hyperthyroidism and ophthalmopathy. Only one count was recorded for this clonotype. Its matching antigen is unknown. Broader study findings: Blood also carried most thyroid clonotypes expanded above 0.001.

The junction had 6 bases not matched to a gene; V was cut back by 11 bases and J by 4 bases. The CDR3 length is 14 residues. The germline CDR1 and CDR2 sequences are SNHLY and FYNNEI. The source material, RNA transcripts, was used to amplify TCR beta CDR3 regions. RT-PCR in the first round (using the HTBI primer set) targeted the TCR CDR3. TCRdb ran MiXCR on the multiplex PCR reads and lists one entry per CDR3 protein. This sample has about 620,000 distinct CDR3 sequences, with about a sixth found just once. Sequenced: blood. The sequence was obtained from a woman aged 25 to 39 with Graves' hyperthyroidism. The V and J genes are TRBV2 and TRBJ2-2; 11 positions match TRBD1. CDR3 amino acids: CAARGTGGTGELFF. Here the CDR3 DNA reads TGTGCCGCGAGGGGGACAGGGGGCACCGGGGAGCTGTTTTTT.